These 11 T cell receptor beta chains were sequenced from one sample in a study of T cell repertoires in cytomegalovirus infection. One entry per CDR3 protein results from TCRdb running MiXCR on the reads. The repertoire holds hundreds of thousands of distinct CDR3 sequences, with about 24% as singletons. What was sequenced was CD8+ T cells from PBMCs. Receptor source: a human donor in good health (CMV status not recorded). Some clones in this sample may be carry-over from other donors' samples.

This clonotype was seen ten or more times. This chain connects TRBV7-2 to TRBJ2-5; TRBD2 matches at 8 bases. The V and J ends lost 7 bases and 1 base, in that order; junction bases with no gene match: 8. This CDR3 has 15 amino acids. CDR1 and CDR2 from the germline V gene are SGHTA and FQGNSA. The CDR3 is CASNPGGGIQETQYF. CDR3 DNA: TGTGCCAGCAACCCAGGCGGGGGGATCCAAGAGACCCAGTACTTC. The entire variable domain, with the rest obtained from reference TRBV7-2 and TRBJ2-5, is as follows: GAGVSQSPSNKVTEKGKDVELRCDPISGHTALYWYRQSLGQGLEFLIYFQGNSAPDKSGLPSDRFSAERTGGSVSTLTIQRTQQEDSAVYLCASNPGGGIQETQYFGPGTRLLVL.

This clonotype was seen a handful of times. The junction differs from germline at one of its ends, possibly a read error. V is TRBV7-9 and J is TRBJ1-1; 9 positions agree with TRBD1. This CDR3 is built from 15 residues. The germline gives CDR1 SEHNR, CDR2 FQNEAQ (reference sequence). The CDR3 is CASIGGTGRNTEAFF. The CDR3 DNA reads as TGTGCCAGCATCGGGGGGACAGGGAGGAACACTGAGGCTTTCTTT.

This clonotype was detected a few times. The genes are TRBV7-9 and TRBJ1-3, with 7 bases that match TRBD1. The CDR3 has 18 residues. The V segment lost 5 bases and the J segment 2 bases; nucleotides outside the gene matches: 15. In germline, CDR1 is SEHNR, CDR2 FQNEAQ (reference sequence). The CDR3 nucleotides read TGTGCCAGCAGCCCCTCCCTTGACAGGGCCGCAACTGGAAACACCATATATTTT. Translation: CASSPSLDRAATGNTIYF.

This clonotype was seen ten or more times. This chain links TRBV7-6 with TRBJ2-1; maybe TRBD2 (6 bases). V was shortened by 2 bases and J by 7 bases, with 6 bases between the two germline ends. The CDR3 is 12 residues long. Per germline, CDR1 SGHVS and CDR2 FNYEAQ. DNA of the CDR3: TGTGCCAGCAGCTTACGGGAGAATGAGCAGTTCTTC. This encodes CASSLRENEQFF.

This clonotype was seen more than once but under ten times. This chain connects TRBV28 to TRBJ2-7, with 7 bases matching TRBD2. Germline CDR1 and CDR2: MDHEN and SYDVKM. The CDR3 has 13 amino acids. Trimming cost V 2 bases and J 7 bases; bases outside gene matches: 5. This chain's CDR3 is CASSLGRVTEQYV. The CDR3 DNA sequence: TGTGCCAGCAGTTTAGGGAGGGTGACTGAGCAGTACGTC.

This clonotype was observed many times. J is TRBJ1-1 and V is TRBV7-9, with D unresolved. CDR3 length: 15 amino acids. Germline V lookup: CDR1 SEHNR, CDR2 FQNEAQ (reference sequence). Trimming stripped 2 bases from V and 4 bases from J, with 14 bases between. The CDR3 loop is CASSLPGLRSTEAFF. The CDR3 region has the DNA TGTGCCAGCAGCTTACCGGGCCTTCGGAGCACTGAAGCTTTCTTT.

The chain has TRBV14 and TRBJ2-1; the match to TRBD1 covers 8 bases. The CDR3 covers 16 residues. The V gene end was trimmed by 4 bases and the J gene end by 0 bases; junction bases not matched to a gene: 5. Germline CDR1 and CDR2: SGHDN and FVKESK. CDR3 residues: CASSRSGTGSYNEQFF. The CDR3 DNA follows: TGTGCCAGCAGCCGTTCCGGGACAGGCTCCTACAATGAGCAGTTCTTC.

This clonotype was detected ten times or more. The rearrangement uses TRBV28 and TRBJ2-3, with no clear D. Trimming removed 3 bases from V and 0 bases from J, with 7 bases in between. The CDR3 totals 14 residues. Germline assignment: CDR1 MDHEN and CDR2 SYDVKM. CDR3 DNA: TGTGCCAGCAGTTTCCAGTCTAGCACAGATACGCAGTATTTT. Residues: CASSFQSSTDTQYF.

This clonotype was seen repeatedly, ten times or more. The chain uses TRBV6-6 and TRBJ1-5; no reliable D call. V lost 5 bases and J 8 bases, leaving 22 bases between the germline ends. The CDR3 extends over 16 amino acids. From germline, CDR1 is MNHNY and CDR2 SVGAGI (reference sequence). CDR3 DNA: TGTGCCAGCAGTAAACCGGACTATAAAAGGGAAAAGCCCCAGCATTTT. This gives the protein CASSKPDYKREKPQHF.

The genes are TRBV7-9 and TRBJ1-2; 8 bases line up with TRBD1. Germline values: CDR1 SEHNR, CDR2 FQNEAQ (reference sequence). The junction had 7 bases not matched to a gene; V was cut back by 5 bases and J by 2 bases. The CDR3 is 15 amino acids. The CDR3 region has the DNA TGTGCCAGCAGCGTAAGGGGACAGGCGAACTATGGCTACACCTTC. This translates into CASSVRGQANYGYTF.

The V call is TRBV4-1, the J call TRBJ2-5; TRBD1 agrees at 11 bases. V shed 1 base and J 5 bases; nucleotides not matched to a gene: 3. Germline V CDR1 and CDR2: MGHRA, YSYEKL. The CDR3 totals 15 residues. CDR3 sequence: CASSQGTGGYETQYF. For the CDR3, the DNA is TGCGCCAGCAGCCAAGGGACAGGGGGCTACGAGACCCAGTACTTC.